The 20 T cell receptor beta chains below were found in one sample sequenced in a study of T cells in Graves' hyperthyroidism and ophthalmopathy. Authors of the study amplified TCR beta CDR3 regions from RNA transcripts. With the HTBI primer set, the TCR CDR3 went through a first round of RT-PCR. MiXCR was run by TCRdb on the multiplex PCR reads, yielding one entry per CDR3 protein. The sample shows some 570,000 distinct CDR3 sequences, approximately 15% of them seen only once. The sample was blood. The origin of the receptors is a woman between 18 and 29 years old with Graves' ophthalmopathy.

The chain has TRBV13 and TRBJ2-7, with 7 positions matching TRBD2. CDR1 and CDR2 (germline): PRHDT, FYEKMQ (reference sequence). There are 13 residues in the CDR3. The J segment lost 2 bases and the V segment lost 6 bases, leaving 4 bases of the junction unmatched. Here the CDR3 DNA reads TGTGCCAGCAGTGCAGCGGGGCCCTACGAGCAGTACTTC. Translating it yields CASSAAGPYEQYF.

This clonotype occurred many times. The CDR3 bases are TGTGCCAGCAGCGATCCTAGCGGGGCGAGAGATACGCAGTATTTT. It codes for CASSDPSGARDTQYF. The gene calls are TRBV6-1 and TRBJ2-3; 9 bases map to TRBD2. Losses at the gene ends were 6 bases for V and 5 bases for J; bases not matched to a gene: 9. Germline CDR1 MNHNS, CDR2 SASEGT. The CDR3 covers 15 residues.

At least ten counts were recorded for this clonotype. The gene calls are TRBV20-1 and TRBJ2-1; 9 nucleotides align to TRBD2. The ends lost 2 bases at V and 7 bases at J; junction bases unmatched: 9. CDR1 is DFQATT, CDR2 SNEGSKA, per germline (reference sequence). This CDR3 spans 15 amino acids. The CDR3 coding sequence is TGCAGTGCTAGAAGTGGTAGCGGGAGTGGGAATGAGCAGTTCTTC. Translated, it gives CSARSGSGSGNEQFF.

V and J are TRBV10-3 and TRBJ2-1; 10 positions agree with TRBD2. The J segment lost 4 bases and the V segment lost 3 bases, leaving 9 bases of the junction unmatched. CDR3 size: 17 residues. CDR1 is ENHRY and CDR2 is SYGVKD in the germline V gene. CDR3 DNA: TGTGCCATCAGTGACCCCTCTAGCGGGAGCAAGTACAATGAGCAGTTCTTC. This sequence encodes CAISDPSSGSKYNEQFF.

Ten or more counts support this clonotype. The chain couples TRBV7-9 to TRBJ2-7, with D perhaps given as TRBD1 or TRBD2 (5 bases each). The CDR3 consists of 14 residues. V dropped 6 bases and J dropped 3 bases, with 15 bases sitting between them. Germline-derived CDR1 and CDR2 are SEHNR and FQNEAQ (reference sequence). CDR3 sequence reads: CASRPDEGNYEQYF. For the CDR3, the DNA is TGTGCCAGCAGACCGGACGAGGGGAACTACGAGCAGTACTTC.

This clonotype was detected ten times or more. The V call is TRBV20-1, the J call TRBJ1-1; no clear D gene. Trimming took off 3 bases at V and 1 base at J, with 15 bases between the two ends. Germline V lookup: CDR1 DFQATT, CDR2 SNEGSKA (reference sequence). The CDR3 covers 15 residues. CDR3 bases: TGCAGTGCTAGTAGCGTAGGGCAAGGGAACACTGAAGCTTTCTTT. Translation gives CSASSVGQGNTEAFF.

This clonotype was counted many times. The genes are TRBV2 and TRBJ1-5; D ambiguous. In germline, CDR1 is SNHLY, CDR2 FYNNEI. There are 15 residues in the CDR3. Deletions cut 1 base from V and 4 bases from J, with 11 bases between. The CDR3 coding sequence is TGTGCCAGCAGTGAAGAGAGGGTGGGGAATCAGCCCCAGCATTTT. It encodes CASSEERVGNQPQHF.

This clonotype occurred many times. The chain combines TRBV2 with TRBJ2-7; D is perhaps TRBD2 (6 bases). V was pared by 6 bases and J by 7 bases, with 13 bases between. CDR1 and CDR2 (germline): SNHLY, FYNNEI. This CDR3 region has 12 residues. DNA for the CDR3: TGTGCCAGCAGGGGACTCCCGGGTGAGCAGTACTTC. This sequence encodes CASRGLPGEQYF.

Many counts were recorded for this clonotype. The rearrangement joins TRBV20-1 to TRBJ2-7; TRBD2 matches 9 bases. V dropped 3 bases and J dropped 1; count of bases not matched to a gene: 7. The CDR3 length is 15 residues. Germline assignment: CDR1 DFQATT and CDR2 SNEGSKA (reference sequence). The CDR3: CSARSASGKSYEQYF. The CDR3, as DNA: TGCAGTGCTAGGTCGGCTAGCGGGAAATCCTACGAGCAGTACTTC.

The V call is TRBV19, the J call TRBJ2-1; 7 bases align to TRBD1. Trimming removed 5 bases from V and 5 bases from J; junction bases left unmatched: 6. Germline CDR1 reads LNHDA; CDR2 reads SQIVND (reference sequence). The CDR3 length is 14 residues. CDR3 sequence: CASSFRDRDNEQFF. DNA for the CDR3: TGTGCCAGTAGTTTCCGGGACAGAGACAATGAGCAGTTCTTC. Based on the CDR3 plus reference TRBV19 and TRBJ2-1, the full variable domain is DGGITQSPKYLFRKEGQNVTLSCEQNLNHDAMYWYRQDPGQGLRLIYYSQIVNDFQKGDIAEGYSVSREKKESFPLTVTSAQKNPTAFYLCASSFRDRDNEQFFGPGTRLTVL.

This clonotype was seen repeatedly, ten times or more. This rearrangement joins TRBV30 to TRBJ1-1; D gene ambiguous. This CDR3 is 12 amino acids long. Trimming stripped 3 bases from V and 1 base from J, with 6 bases between. From germline, CDR1 is GTSNPN and CDR2 SVGIG (reference sequence). The CDR3 is CAWRPWNTEAFF. CDR3 coding DNA: TGTGCCTGGAGACCGTGGAACACTGAAGCTTTCTTT.

The sample holds many counts of this clonotype. This rearrangement joins TRBV28 to TRBJ2-7; TRBD1 matches at 9 bases. The CDR3 length is 15 residues. The V gene end was trimmed by 5 bases and the J gene end by 4 bases; junction bases not matched to a gene: 9. Germline CDR1 and CDR2: MDHEN and SYDVKM. The CDR3 nucleotides are TGTGCCAGCAGTCCAATCGGGACAGGGCCATACGAGCAGTACTTC. Amino acids: CASSPIGTGPYEQYF.

Concerning this clonotype: This may stem from a read error, because a much larger clone lies one nucleotide away. The rearrangement joins TRBV7-6 to TRBJ2-2; D possibly matches TRBD1 or TRBD2 (5 bases each). The CDR3 extends over 19 amino acids. Germline V gene data show CDR1 as SGHVS and CDR2 as FNYEAQ. CDR3 protein: CASSFPPFGAIQNSGELFF. In nucleotides, the CDR3 is TGTGCCAGCAGCTTTCCCCCCTTCGGGGCTATACAGAACTCCGGGGAGCTGTTTTTT. Drawing the rest from reference TRBV7-6 and TRBJ2-2, the complete variable domain is GAGVSQSPRYKVTKRGQDVALRCDPISGHVSLYWYRQALGQGPEFLTYFNYEAQQDKSGLPNDRFSAERPEGSISTLTIQRTEQRDSAMYRCASSFPPFGAIQNSGELFFGEGSRLTVL.

Only a few counts were recorded for this clonotype. The chain joins TRBV20-1 to TRBJ2-1; 12 nucleotides agree with TRBD2. With V trimmed by 0 bases and J by 9 bases, 9 bases remained unmatched. The CDR3 spans 16 residues. The germline gives CDR1 DFQATT, CDR2 SNEGSKA (reference sequence). The CDR3 region has the DNA TGCAGTGCTAGAGATGGGCTAGCGGGAGGGCCCGGTGAGCAGTTCTTC. Protein sequence: CSARDGLAGGPGEQFF.

This clonotype was detected ten times or more. J is TRBJ2-2 and V is TRBV10-3; 12 nucleotides align to TRBD1. With V trimmed by 6 bases and J by 3 bases, 8 bases remained unmatched. The CDR3 runs 17 residues. Germline loops: CDR1 ENHRY, CDR2 SYGVKD. The CDR3, as DNA: TGTGCCATCAGCCCGGGACAGGGGGCAGGTGACACCGGGGAGCTGTTTTTT. It is translated as CAISPGQGAGDTGELFF.

In this sample, this clonotype turned up many times. The V call is TRBV27, the J call TRBJ2-3, with TRBD1 matching 7 bases. Losses at the gene ends were 9 bases for V and 0 bases for J; bases not matched to a gene: 6. CDR1 MNHEY and CDR2 SMNVEV come from the germline V gene (reference sequence). The CDR3 is 14 amino acids. CDR3 in amino acids: CASRGLPSTDTQYF. Here the CDR3 DNA reads TGTGCCAGTAGGGGGCTCCCCAGCACAGATACGCAGTATTTT.

This clonotype was counted ten times or more. V and J are TRBV2 and TRBJ1-5, with 8 nucleotides matching TRBD1. Germline V gives CDR1 SNHLY, CDR2 FYNNEI. V was clipped by 2 bases and J by 0 bases; unmatched bases: 3. This CDR3 has 16 residues. The CDR3 loop reads CASSETGGYSNQPQHF. In nucleotides, the CDR3 is TGTGCCAGCAGTGAAACAGGGGGATATAGCAATCAGCCCCAGCATTTT.

In its sample, this clonotype was seen many times. CDR3 sequence: CASSWGGETQYF. The CDR3 DNA reads as TGTGCCAGCAGCTGGGGGGGAGAGACCCAGTACTTC. The chain combines TRBV28 with TRBJ2-5; 7 bases are shared with TRBD2. V lost 6 bases to trimming and J lost 4 bases; unmatched junction nucleotides: 2. Germline V CDR1 and CDR2: MDHEN, SYDVKM. The CDR3 sequence is 12 residues long.

This clonotype was seen only a few times. The genes are TRBV5-5 and TRBJ2-7; 9 nucleotides align to TRBD1. V lost 1 base and J lost 5; bases outside the gene matches: 7. Germline values: CDR1 SGHKS, CDR2 YYEKEE (reference sequence). The CDR3 runs to 15 residues. The CDR3 DNA is TGTGCCAGCAGCTTGCAAACCGGGACAGGGAACGAGCAGTACTTC. It encodes CASSLQTGTGNEQYF.

This clonotype was observed many times. The CDR3 coding sequence is TGTGCCAGCGTATCGGGTCTCAGGGAAAATCAGCCCCAGCATTTT. Translation gives CASVSGLRENQPQHF. The V call is TRBV2, the J call TRBJ1-5, with a weak D call TRBD1 (5 bases). The CDR3 is 15 residues long. Germline V gene lookup returns CDR1 SNHLY and CDR2 FYNNEI. V was shortened by 8 bases and J by 4 bases, with 18 bases between the two germline ends.